The clone carrying this TCR beta chain came up once. The antigen remains unidentified. This sample was taken from a study of blood T cells in healthy people across ages. PCR was performed a second time for roughly 7 to 11 cycles using a sample-barcoded 5' primer and a J-beta primer mix. TCRdb fed the 5' RACE reads into MiXCR, producing one record per CDR3 protein. The sample records about a million distinct CDR3 sequences, 45% to 60% being singletons. General study results and limits: With age, beta diversity per million T cells declined roughly linearly, significantly by around 43. Researchers said unsorted PBMCs prevented a conclusive naive versus antigen-experienced comparison.

The CDR3 is made up of 14 amino acids. Losses at the gene ends were 2 bases for V and 5 bases for J; bases not matched to a gene: 6. Germline V lookup: CDR1 SGDLS, CDR2 YYNGEE. The specimen was blood. The sequence came from a woman aged 55-75 years in good health. This chain connects TRBV9 to TRBJ2-7, with TRBD1 matching 8 bases. CDR3 nucleotide sequence: TGTGCCAGCAGCGTCGGGACAGGATCCCACGAGCAGTACTTC. This codes for CASSVGTGSHEQYF.